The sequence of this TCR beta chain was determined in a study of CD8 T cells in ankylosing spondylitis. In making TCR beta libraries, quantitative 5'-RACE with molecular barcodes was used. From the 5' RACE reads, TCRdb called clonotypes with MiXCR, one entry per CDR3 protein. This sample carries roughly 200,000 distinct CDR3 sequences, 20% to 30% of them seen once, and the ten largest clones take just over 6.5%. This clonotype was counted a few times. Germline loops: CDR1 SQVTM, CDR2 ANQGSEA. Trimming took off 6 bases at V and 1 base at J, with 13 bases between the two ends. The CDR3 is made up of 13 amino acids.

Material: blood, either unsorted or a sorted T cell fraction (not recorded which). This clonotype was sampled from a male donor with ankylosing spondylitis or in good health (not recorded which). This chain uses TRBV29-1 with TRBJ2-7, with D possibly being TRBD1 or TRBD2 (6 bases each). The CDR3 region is CSVRKGGSYEQYF. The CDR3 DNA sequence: TGCAGCGTCAGAAAGGGGGGTTCCTACGAGCAGTACTTC.